Here is one T cell receptor (beta chain) with its context. The count of this clonotype is one. Its antigen is unknown. A much bigger clone sits one base away, suggesting this may be a read error. Blood RNA was extracted from unsorted whole blood using TRIzol reagent, and germline DNA was obtained with the DNeasy Blood & Tissue kit. At the time of sampling, the patients were treatment-naive and had chronic HBV infection. Before surgery, approximately 3.7 milliliters of peripheral blood were drawn into K2EDTA tubes. TCRbeta-specific cDNA was reverse-transcribed from around 0.45 ug total RNA using a constant-region primer and ProtoScript II reverse transcriptase. Construction of the TCRbeta libraries relied on three nested rounds of multiplex PCR, following a slightly modified ARM-PCR procedure. Each of the first two PCR rounds ran for about 11 cycles using multiplex TRBV1-TRBV30 forward primers together with a Cbeta reverse primer. Sample barcodes and Illumina adapters were attached in a final 25-cycle PCR using Deep VentR polymerase. Before sequencing, amplicons of 200-500 bp were purified from gel using a QIAquick gel extraction kit. TCRbeta amplicons were sequenced on an Illumina HiSeq 2500 with 250-bp paired-end reads. In the paper's pipeline: To recover full CDR3 sequences, reads were quality-trimmed using Trimmomatic v0.33 and paired reads were then merged using FLASH v1.2.11. V, D and J germline segments were assigned to the rearranged TCRbeta sequences using MiGEC v1.2.1b. Clonotype statistics, along with Shannon-Wiener diversity indices, were calculated using VDJtools v1.0.0. To cut down on sampling bias, every analysis after diversity analysis relied on just the 250 most abundant clonotypes from each sample. The raw public data were reprocessed by TCRdb itself: fastp quality trimming at Q25, MiXCR clonotype calling, in-frame beta chains only. Rows matching on CDR3 protein sequence are summarized as one entry with the most common DNA and genes. These V and J calls are TCRdb output, not the study's own analysis. The sample yields some 320,000 distinct CDR3 sequences; 65% were counted once. The ten largest make up 9% of the sample.

This sample was included in a study of tumor-infiltrating lymphocytes in primary liver carcinoma (dated by TCRdb to about 2017). Regarding the complete study: Surgical resection was performed in China between 2015 and early 2016 on four to six patients with histopathologically diagnosed primary liver carcinoma. Technical replicate repertoires showed high reproducibility, with mean shared-clone rates roughly 0.89 and correlation coefficients above 0.95. Samples yielded roughly 3.65 to 7.5 million productive TCRbeta reads; read depth did not differ significantly between tissue types. A total of roughly 35 specimens from 5 patients went through TCRbeta repertoire sequencing, namely 25 tumor regions, 5 adjacent noncancerous liver tissues and 5 peripheral blood samples. The five patients had tumors of stage T1-T3 N0M0, with maximum diameters ranging from about 4.2 to 11 cm. The five patients, three men and two women aged 30 to 69 years, had hepatocellular carcinoma (four) or combined HCC and intrahepatic cholangiocarcinoma (one). Across five regions of each liver tumor, along with adjacent normal tissue and blood, the study brought together TCRbeta repertoire sequencing, expression microarrays and whole-exome sequencing.

What the authors observed across the whole study: Because only the TCR beta chain was sequenced and unpaired alpha chains were not captured, true repertoire diversity is likely underestimated. The study included only four to six patients, and the authors note findings should be validated in a larger study. The top 250 clones accounted for a significantly greater share of the repertoire in tumors than in blood (p = 0.039). Repertoire overlap was found to be higher between tumor regions (mean about 36%) than between tumor-adjacent (around 17%) or tumor-blood (around 15%) pairs, consistent with antigen-driven expansion. Comparison of CD4+ and CD8+ T cell repertoires was precluded by the use of bulk unsorted samples.

The germline V gene sets CDR1 to MNHNS and CDR2 to SASEGT. Its CDR3 holds 16 amino acids, cysteine through phenylalanine. Only CDR3 DNA remains: 48 bases, in frame from the first base. V and J are truncated by 3 bases and 5 bases respectively, leaving an intervening sequence of 17 bases. The specimen was peripheral blood. The source of this sequence is a man aged 35 to 55 with primary liver carcinoma and hepatitis B virus infection. The chain uses TRBV6-1 and TRBJ2-1; 5 matching bases give a weak D call of TRBD2. The nucleotide sequence reads TGTGCCAGCAGTGATATTAGCGCCCGGTCCAACAATGAGCAGTTCTTC. It encodes CASSDISARSNNEQFF.